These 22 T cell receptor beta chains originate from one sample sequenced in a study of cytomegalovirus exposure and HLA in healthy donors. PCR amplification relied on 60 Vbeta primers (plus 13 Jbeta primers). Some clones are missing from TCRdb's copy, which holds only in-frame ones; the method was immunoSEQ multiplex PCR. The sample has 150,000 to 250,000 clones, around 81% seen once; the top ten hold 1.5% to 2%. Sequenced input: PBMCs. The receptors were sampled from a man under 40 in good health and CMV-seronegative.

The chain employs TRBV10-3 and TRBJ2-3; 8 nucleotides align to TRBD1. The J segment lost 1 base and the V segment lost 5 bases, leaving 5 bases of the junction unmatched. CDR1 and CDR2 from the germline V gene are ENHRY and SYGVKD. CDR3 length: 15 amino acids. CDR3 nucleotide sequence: TGTGCCATCAGTACGGACAGGGTCGGCACAGATACGCAGTATTTT. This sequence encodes CAISTDRVGTDTQYF.

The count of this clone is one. The chain's CDR3 is CASSDSAFSYEQYF. DNA of the CDR3: TGTGCCAGCAGTGATTCTGCGTTTTCCTACGAGCAGTACTTC. The chain links TRBV6-1 to TRBJ2-7; D gene uncertain. V was cut by 3 bases and J by 1 base, with 10 bases left in between. This CDR3 has 14 amino acids. Germline V lookup: CDR1 MNHNS, CDR2 SASEGT.

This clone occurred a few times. The CDR3 nucleotides are TGTGCCAGCAGTTACCGAAGCGGCGACAATGAGCAGTTCTTC. The encoded protein is CASSYRSGDNEQFF. The chain carries TRBV6-5 and TRBJ2-1; D is possibly TRBD2 (5 bases). The germline V gene encodes CDR1 MNHEY and CDR2 SVGAGI. Trimming shortened V by 2 bases and J by 5 bases, and 10 bases separated the two germline ends. This CDR3 has 14 residues.

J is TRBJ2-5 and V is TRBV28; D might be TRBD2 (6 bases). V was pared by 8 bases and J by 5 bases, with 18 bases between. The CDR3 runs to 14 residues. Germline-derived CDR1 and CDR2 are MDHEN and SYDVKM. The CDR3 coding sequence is TGTGCCAGCTCCCCAGCGGGTATCGGGGAGACCCAGTACTTC. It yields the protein CASSPAGIGETQYF. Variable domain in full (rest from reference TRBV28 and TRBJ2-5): DVKVTQSSRYLVKRTGEKVFLECVQDMDHENMFWYRQDPGLGLRLIYFSYDVKMKEKGDIPEGYSVSREKKERFSLILESASTNQTSMYLCASSPAGIGETQYFGPGTRLLVL.

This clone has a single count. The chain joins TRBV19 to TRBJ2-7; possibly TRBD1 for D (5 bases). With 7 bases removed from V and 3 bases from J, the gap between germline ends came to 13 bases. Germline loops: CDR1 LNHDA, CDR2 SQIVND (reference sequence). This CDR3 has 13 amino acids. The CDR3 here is CASTGRVNYEQYF. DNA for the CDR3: TGTGCCAGTACCGGCAGGGTTAACTACGAGCAGTACTTC.

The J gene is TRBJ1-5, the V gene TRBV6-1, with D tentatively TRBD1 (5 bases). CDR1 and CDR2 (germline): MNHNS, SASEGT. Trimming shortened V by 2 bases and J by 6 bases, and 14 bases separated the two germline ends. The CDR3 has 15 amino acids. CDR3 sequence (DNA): TGTGCCAGCAGTGAATATCGTCAGGGCGGTCAGCCCCAGCATTTT. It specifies CASSEYRQGGQPQHF.

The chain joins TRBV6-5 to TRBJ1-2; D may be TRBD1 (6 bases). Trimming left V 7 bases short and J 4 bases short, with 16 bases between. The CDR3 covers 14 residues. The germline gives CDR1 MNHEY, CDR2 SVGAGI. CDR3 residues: CASTGAGGSYGYTF. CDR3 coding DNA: TGTGCCAGCACCGGAGCGGGGGGCAGCTATGGCTACACCTTC.

The CDR3 region is CASSLAGFVDNEQFF. CDR3 in DNA: TGTGCCAGCAGCTTAGCGGGCTTCGTCGACAATGAGCAGTTCTTC. V is TRBV7-3 and J is TRBJ2-1; tentatively, D is TRBD2 (5 bases). The V end lost 2 bases, the J end lost 5 bases, and 13 bases lay between the germline ends. This CDR3 is built from 15 residues. Per germline, CDR1 SGHTA and CDR2 FQGTGA.

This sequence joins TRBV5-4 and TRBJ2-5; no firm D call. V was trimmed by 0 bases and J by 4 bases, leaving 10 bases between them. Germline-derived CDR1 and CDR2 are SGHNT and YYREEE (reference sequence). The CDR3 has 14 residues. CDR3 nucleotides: TGTGCCAGCAGCTTGGGGGCCGGCCGAGAGACCCAGTACTTC. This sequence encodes CASSLGAGRETQYF.

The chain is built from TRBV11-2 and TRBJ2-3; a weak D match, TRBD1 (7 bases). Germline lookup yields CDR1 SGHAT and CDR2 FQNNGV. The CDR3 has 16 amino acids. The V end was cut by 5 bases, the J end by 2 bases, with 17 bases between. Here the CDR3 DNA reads TGTGCCAGCAGCCTCCAGGGGGGAACGGTCACAGATACGCAGTATTTT. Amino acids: CASSLQGGTVTDTQYF. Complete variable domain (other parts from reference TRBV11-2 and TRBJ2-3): EAGVAQSPRYKIIEKRQSVAFWCNPISGHATLYWYQQILGQGPKLLIQFQNNGVVDDSQLPKDRFSAERLKGVDSTLKIQPAKLEDSAVYLCASSLQGGTVTDTQYFGPGTRLTVL.

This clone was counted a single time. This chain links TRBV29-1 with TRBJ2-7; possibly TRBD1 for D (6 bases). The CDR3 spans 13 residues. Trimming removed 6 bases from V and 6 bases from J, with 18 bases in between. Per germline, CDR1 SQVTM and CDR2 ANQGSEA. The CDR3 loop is CSVGDTGVFEQYF. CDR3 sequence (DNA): TGCAGCGTGGGGGACACCGGGGTTTTCGAGCAGTACTTC.

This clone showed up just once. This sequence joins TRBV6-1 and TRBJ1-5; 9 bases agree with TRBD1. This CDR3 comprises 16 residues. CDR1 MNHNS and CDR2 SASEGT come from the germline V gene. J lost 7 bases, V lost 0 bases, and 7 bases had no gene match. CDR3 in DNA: TGTGCCAGCAGTGAAGCAAGGACAGGGGTTCGGCAGCCCCAGCATTTT. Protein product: CASSEARTGVRQPQHF.

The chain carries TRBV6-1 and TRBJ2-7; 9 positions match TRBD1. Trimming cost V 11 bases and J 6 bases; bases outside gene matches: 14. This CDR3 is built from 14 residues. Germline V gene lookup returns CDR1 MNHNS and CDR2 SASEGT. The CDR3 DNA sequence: TGTGCCGGGAGCCCCGGGACAGGGAGTTTCGAGCAGTACTTC. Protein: CAGSPGTGSFEQYF.

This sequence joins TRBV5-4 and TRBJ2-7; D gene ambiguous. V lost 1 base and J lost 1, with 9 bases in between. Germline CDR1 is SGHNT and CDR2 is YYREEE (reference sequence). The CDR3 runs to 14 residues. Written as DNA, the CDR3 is TGTGCCAGCAGCTTGCGCGGCCCGTCCTACGAGCAGTACTTC. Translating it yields CASSLRGPSYEQYF.

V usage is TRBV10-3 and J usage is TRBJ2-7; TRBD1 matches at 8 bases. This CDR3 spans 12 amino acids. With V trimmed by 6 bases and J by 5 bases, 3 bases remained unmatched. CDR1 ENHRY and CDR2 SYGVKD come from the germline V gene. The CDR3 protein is CAIRMDRDEQYF. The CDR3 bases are TGTGCCATCAGGATGGACAGGGACGAGCAGTACTTC.

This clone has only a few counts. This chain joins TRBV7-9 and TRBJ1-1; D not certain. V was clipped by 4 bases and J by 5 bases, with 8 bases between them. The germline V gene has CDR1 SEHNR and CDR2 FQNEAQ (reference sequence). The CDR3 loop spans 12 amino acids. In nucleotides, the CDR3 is TGTGCCAGCAGCTCCCTCGCGACTGAAGCTTTCTTT. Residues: CASSSLATEAFF.

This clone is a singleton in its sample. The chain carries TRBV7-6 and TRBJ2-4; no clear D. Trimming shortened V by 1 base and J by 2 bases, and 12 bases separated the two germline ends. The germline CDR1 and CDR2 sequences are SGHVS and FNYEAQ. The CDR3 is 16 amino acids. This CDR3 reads CASSLDAGFSKNIQYF. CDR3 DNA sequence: TGTGCCAGCAGCTTAGACGCAGGATTCTCCAAAAACATTCAGTACTTC.

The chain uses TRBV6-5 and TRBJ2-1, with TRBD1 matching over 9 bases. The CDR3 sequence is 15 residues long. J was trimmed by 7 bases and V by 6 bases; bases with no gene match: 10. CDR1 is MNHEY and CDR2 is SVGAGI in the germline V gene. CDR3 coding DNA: TGTGCCAGCAGCAGACAGGGGGAGGGTGTGAATGAGCAGTTCTTC. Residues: CASSRQGEGVNEQFF.

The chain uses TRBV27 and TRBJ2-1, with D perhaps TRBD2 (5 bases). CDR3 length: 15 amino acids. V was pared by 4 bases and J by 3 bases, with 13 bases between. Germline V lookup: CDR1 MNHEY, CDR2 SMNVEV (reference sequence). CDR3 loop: CASSSDWRNYNEQFF. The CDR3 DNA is TGTGCCAGCAGTTCGGACTGGAGAAACTACAATGAGCAGTTCTTC.

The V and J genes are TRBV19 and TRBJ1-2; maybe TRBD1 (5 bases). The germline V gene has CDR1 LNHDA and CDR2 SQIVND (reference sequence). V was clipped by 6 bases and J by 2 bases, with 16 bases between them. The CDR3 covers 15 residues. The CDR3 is CASSPTGGSNYGYTF. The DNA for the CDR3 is TGTGCCAGTAGCCCAACAGGTGGTTCCAACTATGGCTACACCTTC.

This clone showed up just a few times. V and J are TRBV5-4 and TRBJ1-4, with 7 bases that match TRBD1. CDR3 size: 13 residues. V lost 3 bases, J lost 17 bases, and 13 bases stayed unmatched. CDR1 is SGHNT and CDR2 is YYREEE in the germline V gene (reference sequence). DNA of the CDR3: TGTGCCAGCAGCTCCTGGCCCGGGACAGAGGCATTTTTT. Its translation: CASSSWPGTEAFF. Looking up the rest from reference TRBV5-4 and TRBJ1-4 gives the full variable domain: ETGVTQSPTHLIKTRGQQVTLRCSSQSGHNTVSWYQQALGQGPQFIFQYYREEENGRGNFPPRFSGLQFPNYSSELNVNALELDDSALYLCASSSWPGTEAFFGSGTQLSVL.

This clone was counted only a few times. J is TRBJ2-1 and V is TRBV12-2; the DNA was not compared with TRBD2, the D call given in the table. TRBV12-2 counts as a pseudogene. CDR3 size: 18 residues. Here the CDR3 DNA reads TGTGCAAGTCGCTTAGCTGCCCTTACTAGCGGGAGCAACAATGAGCAGTTCTTC. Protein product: CASRLAALTSGSNNEQFF.